The subject of this entry is one TCR beta chain. Its matching antigen is unknown. TCRdb re-called the 5' RACE reads with MiXCR, one entry per CDR3 protein. The sample records approximately 300,000 distinct CDR3 sequences, around 6.8% being singletons. These data are taken from a study of T cells after yellow fever vaccination. V lost 5 bases, J lost 5 bases, and 15 bases lay in between. This CDR3 comprises 15 residues. Points from the study as a whole: Reappearance after the booster was seen for most primary-vaccination clones, at roughly 96% CD4 and 88% CD8. Few clonotypes appeared in both CD4 and CD8 compartments.

Specimen: PBMCs, collected more than 40 days after the first yellow fever vaccination. This TCR came from a man aged 18 to 29 who received the YFV17D yellow fever vaccine. The gene calls are TRBV12-3 or TRBV12-4 and TRBJ2-2; tentative D call: TRBD2 (7 bases). CDR3 bases: TGTGCCAGCAGTCCCTCGGGGGGCTGGACCGGGGAGCTGTTTTTT. Translating it yields CASSPSGGWTGELFF.